This entry concerns a single T cell receptor (beta chain). Its antigen remains unidentified. UMI labels and 5' RACE were used to prepare the TRB cDNA libraries. TCRdb re-analyzed the 5' RACE reads; it lists each CDR3 protein once, without DNA. In total, the table holds about 89,000 distinct CDR3 sequences. Germline CDR1 and CDR2: LNHNV and YYDKDF (reference sequence). The CDR3 sequence is 13 residues long. The data belong to a study of CXCR3-negative and CXCR3-positive naive CD8 T cells. Study-wide results and limits: Naive CXCR3-positive and CXCR3-negative cells shared TRBV-TRBJ usage; memory cells diverged. TRB CDR3s of CXCR3-positive naive cells were more hydrophobic than those of CXCR3-negative naive cells.

The sequence derives from a human donor in good health. Some clones in this sample may be carry-over from other donors' samples. The chain employs TRBV15 and TRBJ1-1; absent DNA, TCRdb's TRBD1 call cannot be checked. Input material: naive CXCR3+ CD8+ T cells from blood. Described subset: CD45RO-CCR7+CD27+CD95- naive CD8+ T cells expressing CXCR3 (TNR3+). The CDR3 spells CATSLRGKVEAFF. Looking up the rest from reference TRBV15 and TRBJ1-1 gives the full variable domain: DAMVIQNPRYQVTQFGKPVTLSCSQTLNHNVMYWYQQKSSQAPKLLFHYYDKDFNNEADTPDNFQSRRPNTSFCFLDIRSPGLGDTAMYLCATSLRGKVEAFFGQGTRLTVV.